The 4 T cell receptor beta chains in this list originate from one sample, sequenced in a study of blood T cell repertoires in COVID-19. Produced via immunoSEQ multiplex PCR; TCRdb's table is partial and in-frame only. This sample has approximately 160,000 clones; roughly four fifths occur once, and the top ten carry approximately 3.7%. The specimen was peripheral blood. The source of these receptors is an elderly woman with acute or convalescent COVID-19.

V usage is TRBV6-2 or TRBV6-3 and J usage is TRBJ1-4, with 7 bases lining up with TRBD1. CDR1 is MNHEY, CDR2 SVGEGT, per germline. This CDR3 has 15 residues. Germline trimming cut 2 bases from V and 1 base from J; bases unmatched to any gene: 1. The CDR3 region is CASSYAGGTNEKLFF. The CDR3 DNA reads as TGTGCCAGCAGTTACGCAGGGGGAACTAATGAAAAACTGTTTTTT.

This clone occurred once. V usage is TRBV7-8 and J usage is TRBJ2-5; 7 bases line up with TRBD1. Germline trimming cut 1 base from V and 4 bases from J; bases unmatched to any gene: 3. CDR1 is SGHVS and CDR2 is FQNEAQ in the germline V gene. The CDR3 length is 14 residues. CDR3 sequence: CASSLGQGTETQYF. The CDR3 DNA sequence: TGTGCCAGCAGCTTAGGACAGGGAACAGAGACCCAGTACTTC.

V usage is TRBV27 and J usage is TRBJ1-2; no firm D call. V dropped 2 bases and J dropped 4 bases, with 11 bases sitting between them. This CDR3 has 14 amino acids. The V gene's germline CDR1 is MNHEY and CDR2 SMNVEV (reference sequence). Here the CDR3 reads CASSLTVPSYGYTF. CDR3 in DNA: TGTGCCAGCAGTTTAACGGTCCCTAGCTATGGCTACACCTTC.

This clone was counted a single time. The CDR3 here is CASSPLGGATNEKLFF. CDR3 DNA: TGTGCCAGCAGCCCCTTGGGCGGGGCAACTAATGAAAAACTGTTTTTT. V usage is TRBV11-2 and J usage is TRBJ1-4; D is ambiguous. V shed 5 bases and J shed 0 bases, with 13 bases lying between them. Germline V gene lookup returns CDR1 SGHAT and CDR2 FQNNGV. The length of the CDR3 is 16 residues.